The rows below give T cell receptor beta chains drawn from one sample of a study of high-grade serous ovarian cancer treatment subgroups. TCRdb keeps only in-frame clones here, not all; method: immunoSEQ multiplex PCR. The table lists some 40,000 clones, around three quarters of them singletons. Material for sequencing was tumor tissue. The origin of the receptors is a human donor with high-grade serous ovarian cancer. CDR3s include the opening cysteine and the closing phenylalanine or tryptophan. Fields, in order: V gene, J gene, CDR3 protein.

v_call: TRBV28
j_call: TRBJ2-5
cdr3_aa: CASIAGTAEETQYF

v_call: TRBV6-5
j_call: TRBJ2-7
cdr3_aa: CASRPIAGPNYEQYF

v_call: TRBV5-5
j_call: TRBJ1-1
cdr3_aa: CASSLGTGGVRAEAFF

v_call: TRBV28
j_call: TRBJ2-7
cdr3_aa: CASSFFRGFNDQYF

v_call: TRBV5-1
j_call: TRBJ2-1
cdr3_aa: CASKRDIPNEQFF

v_call: TRBV7-9
j_call: TRBJ2-3
cdr3_aa: CASSPTSGADTQYF

v_call: TRBV27
j_call: TRBJ2-7
cdr3_aa: CASRAGPSYEQYF

v_call: TRBV10-3
j_call: TRBJ2-1
cdr3_aa: CAIGDYTNNEQFF

v_call: TRBV4-3
j_call: TRBJ2-1
cdr3_aa: CASSQAWGTTNEQFF

v_call: TRBV7-2
j_call: TRBJ1-5
cdr3_aa: CASSPSTVGSNQPQHF

v_call: TRBV19
j_call: TRBJ2-2
cdr3_aa: CASSIGGQYTGELFF

v_call: TRBV18
j_call: TRBJ1-1
cdr3_aa: CASSPWDLNTEAFF

v_call: TRBV27
j_call: TRBJ2-2
cdr3_aa: CASSLGRNTGELFF

v_call: TRBV6-6
j_call: TRBJ2-7
cdr3_aa: CASSRTGNEQYF

v_call: TRBV7-9
j_call: TRBJ2-1
cdr3_aa: CASSLPRDPGQFF

v_call: TRBV19
j_call: TRBJ1-2
cdr3_aa: CASSRTQYGYTF

v_call: TRBV30
j_call: TRBJ2-1
cdr3_aa: CARQGVGAAYYNEQFF

v_call: TRBV5-1
j_call: TRBJ2-7
cdr3_aa: CASRISVGRIFYEQYF

v_call: TRBV4-3
j_call: TRBJ1-5
cdr3_aa: CASSQTTGADSNQPQHF

v_call: TRBV28
j_call: TRBJ2-7
cdr3_aa: CASSQGQGFHEQYF

v_call: TRBV18
j_call: TRBJ1-1
cdr3_aa: CASSSDSESTEAFF

v_call: TRBV29-1
j_call: TRBJ2-6
cdr3_aa: CSIGQGSGANVLTF

v_call: TRBV2
j_call: TRBJ1-1
cdr3_aa: CASSEYGQGPGTEAFF

v_call: TRBV27
j_call: TRBJ1-5
cdr3_aa: CASRPNRGYLEDQPQHF

v_call: TRBV6-1
j_call: TRBJ2-2
cdr3_aa: CASRTGQSDTGELFF

v_call: TRBV4-3
j_call: TRBJ1-1
cdr3_aa: CASSQDRLTENTEAFF

v_call: TRBV27
j_call: TRBJ1-1
cdr3_aa: CASRGGSTEAFF

v_call: TRBV30
j_call: TRBJ2-2
cdr3_aa: CAWSVGITGELFF

v_call: TRBV4-3
j_call: TRBJ2-6
cdr3_aa: CASSTLEGDSGANVLTF

v_call: TRBV6-5
j_call: TRBJ2-1
cdr3_aa: CPTPSGTYNEQFF

v_call: TRBV27
j_call: TRBJ2-1
cdr3_aa: CAAATGLVNEQFF

v_call: TRBV4-2
j_call: TRBJ2-7
cdr3_aa: CASSQDWGDSSYEQYF

v_call: TRBV7-9
j_call: TRBJ2-7
cdr3_aa: CASSPRGAAGEQYF